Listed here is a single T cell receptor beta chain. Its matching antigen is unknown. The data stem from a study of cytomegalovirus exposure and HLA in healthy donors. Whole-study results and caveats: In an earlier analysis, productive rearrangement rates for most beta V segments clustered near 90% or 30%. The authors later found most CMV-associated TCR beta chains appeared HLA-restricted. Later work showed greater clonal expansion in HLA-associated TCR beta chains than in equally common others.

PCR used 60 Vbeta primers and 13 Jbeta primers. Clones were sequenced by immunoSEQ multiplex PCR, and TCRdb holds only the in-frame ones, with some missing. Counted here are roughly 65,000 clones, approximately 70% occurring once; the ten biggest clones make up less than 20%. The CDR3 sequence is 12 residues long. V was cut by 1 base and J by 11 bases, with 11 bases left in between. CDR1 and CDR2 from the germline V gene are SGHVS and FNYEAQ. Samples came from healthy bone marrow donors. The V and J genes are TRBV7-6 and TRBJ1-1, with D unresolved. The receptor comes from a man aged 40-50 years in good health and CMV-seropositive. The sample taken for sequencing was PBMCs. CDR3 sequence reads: CASSLGEGVAFF. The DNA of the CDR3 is TGTGCCAGCAGCTTAGGTGAGGGAGTGGCTTTCTTT.